These T cell receptor beta chains were read from a single sample in a study of blood T cell repertoires in COVID-19. The method was immunoSEQ multiplex PCR; TCRdb's version includes in-frame clones alone and lacks a portion of them. The sample carries approximately 200,000 clones, approximately 86% recorded once. The sample consisted of PBMCs or T cells enriched from blood (not recorded which). These receptors originate from a woman in her thirties who had been exposed to COVID-19. The CDR3 runs from the conserved cysteine through the conserved F or W. Each record gives: clone size, V gene, D gene, J gene, CDR3 protein, CDR3 DNA. A D gene is named only where the DNA matches it firmly. Where a row states a size, it is once, few, many or the class of an expanded clone; other rows omit it.

clone_size: NA
v_call: TRBV10-1
d_call: NA
j_call: TRBJ2-3
cdr3_aa: CASSGSGTQYF
cdr3_nt: TGCGCCAGCAGTGGTTCAGGCACGCAGTATTTT

clone_size: NA
v_call: TRBV18
d_call: TRBD1
j_call: TRBJ2-7
cdr3_aa: CASSSDRVEQYF
cdr3_nt: TGTGCCAGCTCATCAGACAGGGTAGAGCAGTACTTC

clone_size: NA
v_call: TRBV6-5
d_call: TRBD1
j_call: TRBJ1-5
cdr3_aa: CASSRTGGANQPQHF
cdr3_nt: TGTGCCAGCAGTAGGACAGGTGGGGCCAATCAGCCCCAGCATTTT

clone_size: NA
v_call: TRBV29-1
d_call: NA
j_call: TRBJ1-1
cdr3_aa: CSSLEATEAFF
cdr3_nt: TGCAGCTCCTTGGAGGCCACTGAAGCTTTCTTT

clone_size: NA
v_call: TRBV7-2
d_call: NA
j_call: TRBJ1-5
cdr3_aa: CASSPSSNQPQHF
cdr3_nt: TGTGCCAGCAGCCCGTCTAGCAATCAGCCCCAGCATTTT

clone_size: NA
v_call: TRBV6-2/TRBV6-3
d_call: TRBD1
j_call: TRBJ2-5
cdr3_aa: CASSSNRGRETQYF
cdr3_nt: TGTGCCAGCAGTTCCAACAGGGGCAGGGAGACCCAGTACTTC

clone_size: NA
v_call: TRBV3-1/TRBV3-2
d_call: NA
j_call: TRBJ1-2
cdr3_aa: CASSQATGNYGYTF
cdr3_nt: TGTGCCAGCAGCCAAGCAACAGGAAACTATGGCTACACCTTC

clone_size: NA
v_call: TRBV29-1
d_call: TRBD1
j_call: TRBJ1-1
cdr3_aa: CSVESRGQGTEAFF
cdr3_nt: TGCAGCGTGGAAAGCAGGGGGCAGGGAACTGAAGCTTTCTTT

clone_size: NA
v_call: TRBV10-3
d_call: NA
j_call: TRBJ1-6
cdr3_aa: CAISGTDPPLHF
cdr3_nt: TGTGCCATCAGTGGGACAGACCCACCCCTCCACTTT

clone_size: NA
v_call: TRBV9
d_call: NA
j_call: TRBJ2-3
cdr3_aa: CASSVRAIQGFGGDTQYF
cdr3_nt: TGTGCCAGCAGCGTCCGCGCTATACAGGGATTTGGTGGTGATACGCAGTATTTT

clone_size: NA
v_call: TRBV4-2
d_call: NA
j_call: TRBJ2-7
cdr3_aa: CASSQELLYEQYF
cdr3_nt: TGTGCCAGCAGCCAAGAACTTCTCTACGAGCAGTACTTC

clone_size: few
v_call: TRBV27
d_call: TRBD1
j_call: TRBJ2-7
cdr3_aa: CASSLSAGTGFEQYF
cdr3_nt: TGTGCCAGCAGTTTGTCGGCCGGGACAGGGTTTGAGCAGTACTTC

clone_size: NA
v_call: TRBV7-3
d_call: TRBD2
j_call: TRBJ2-1
cdr3_aa: CASSLDRGDHNEQFF
cdr3_nt: TGTGCCAGCAGCTTAGACCGGGGGGATCACAATGAGCAGTTCTTC

clone_size: NA
v_call: TRBV6-1
d_call: TRBD1
j_call: TRBJ1-3
cdr3_aa: CASTEWGQGALGNTIYF
cdr3_nt: TGTGCCAGCACTGAATGGGGACAGGGGGCGTTAGGAAACACCATATATTTT

clone_size: NA
v_call: TRBV30
d_call: NA
j_call: TRBJ2-1
cdr3_aa: CAWSISVDFYNEQFF
cdr3_nt: TGTGCCTGGAGTATATCCGTAGACTTCTACAATGAGCAGTTCTTC

clone_size: NA
v_call: TRBV2
d_call: NA
j_call: TRBJ2-1
cdr3_aa: CASGGGDYNEQFF
cdr3_nt: TGTGCCAGCGGGGGCGGAGATTACAATGAGCAGTTCTTC

clone_size: NA
v_call: TRBV3-1/TRBV3-2
d_call: TRBD1
j_call: TRBJ2-2
cdr3_aa: CASSQTGVGTGELFF
cdr3_nt: TGTGCCAGCAGCCAAACAGGGGTAGGCACCGGGGAGCTGTTTTTT

clone_size: NA
v_call: TRBV6-5
d_call: TRBD1
j_call: TRBJ2-5
cdr3_aa: CASRWGTGDQETQYF
cdr3_nt: TGTGCCAGCAGGTGGGGGACAGGGGATCAAGAGACCCAGTACTTC

clone_size: NA
v_call: TRBV9
d_call: NA
j_call: TRBJ2-2
cdr3_aa: CASSVATGFGELFF
cdr3_nt: TGTGCCAGCAGCGTAGCCACAGGGTTCGGGGAGCTGTTTTTT

clone_size: NA
v_call: TRBV9
d_call: TRBD1
j_call: TRBJ1-2
cdr3_aa: CASSVNLQGANYGYTF
cdr3_nt: TGTGCCAGCAGCGTCAATCTACAGGGGGCTAACTATGGCTACACCTTC

clone_size: NA
v_call: TRBV24-1
d_call: TRBD2
j_call: TRBJ2-1
cdr3_aa: CATAGSQRGASNEQFF
cdr3_nt: TGTGCCACCGCAGGTTCACAGCGGGGGGCTTCTAATGAGCAGTTCTTC

clone_size: few
v_call: TRBV23-1
d_call: TRBD1
j_call: TRBJ1-2
cdr3_aa: CASSYRGKSDWGGPGSFYGYTF
cdr3_nt: TGCGCCAGCAGTTACAGGGGCAAGAGTGACTGGGGAGGCCCAGGATCCTTCTATGGCTACACCTTC

clone_size: NA
v_call: TRBV11-3
d_call: TRBD1
j_call: TRBJ2-2
cdr3_aa: CASSRIGTGQNTGELFF
cdr3_nt: TGTGCCAGCAGCCGCATAGGGACAGGGCAGAACACCGGGGAGCTGTTTTTT

clone_size: NA
v_call: TRBV5-1
d_call: NA
j_call: TRBJ2-7
cdr3_aa: CASSLGVGHYEQYF
cdr3_nt: TGCGCCAGCAGCCTGGGGGTGGGACACTACGAGCAGTACTTC

clone_size: NA
v_call: TRBV4-2
d_call: NA
j_call: TRBJ2-2
cdr3_aa: CASSQDWSSEGGELFF
cdr3_nt: TGTGCCAGCAGCCAAGATTGGTCTAGCGAGGGCGGGGAGCTGTTTTTT

clone_size: NA
v_call: TRBV5-1
d_call: NA
j_call: TRBJ2-3
cdr3_aa: CASSLVTRHGDTQYF
cdr3_nt: TGCGCCAGCAGCTTGGTGACTAGGCATGGAGATACGCAGTATTTT

clone_size: NA
v_call: TRBV3-1/TRBV3-2
d_call: NA
j_call: TRBJ1-5
cdr3_aa: CASSQEGRGNQPQHF
cdr3_nt: TGTGCCAGCAGCCAAGAAGGCAGGGGAAATCAGCCCCAGCATTTT

clone_size: NA
v_call: TRBV5-1
d_call: TRBD1
j_call: TRBJ2-7
cdr3_aa: CASSGTGTGLPYEQYF
cdr3_nt: TGCGCCAGCAGCGGAACCGGGACAGGACTTCCCTACGAGCAGTACTTC

clone_size: NA
v_call: TRBV12-3/TRBV12-4
d_call: NA
j_call: TRBJ1-1
cdr3_aa: CASSLNGVTEAFF
cdr3_nt: TGTGCCAGCAGCCTTAACGGAGTAACTGAAGCTTTCTTT

clone_size: NA
v_call: TRBV6-1
d_call: NA
j_call: TRBJ1-6
cdr3_aa: CASSATVFPMNSPLHF
cdr3_nt: TGTGCCAGCAGTGCGACAGTTTTCCCGATGAATTCACCCCTCCACTTT

clone_size: NA
v_call: TRBV6-5
d_call: TRBD1
j_call: TRBJ2-7
cdr3_aa: CASSYGDRLYEQYF
cdr3_nt: TGTGCCAGCAGTTACGGGGACAGGCTCTACGAGCAGTACTTC

clone_size: NA
v_call: TRBV18
d_call: NA
j_call: TRBJ2-3
cdr3_aa: CASSSQAGASTDTQYF
cdr3_nt: TGTGCCAGCTCATCCCAAGCCGGTGCTAGCACAGATACGCAGTATTTT

clone_size: NA
v_call: TRBV3-1/TRBV3-2
d_call: NA
j_call: TRBJ2-3
cdr3_aa: CASSHGGADTQYF
cdr3_nt: TGTGCCAGCAGCCATGGGGGGGCCGATACGCAGTATTTT

clone_size: NA
v_call: TRBV20-1
d_call: NA
j_call: TRBJ2-7
cdr3_aa: CSAEGDYEQYF
cdr3_nt: TGCAGTGCCGAGGGGGATTACGAGCAGTACTTC

clone_size: NA
v_call: TRBV11-2
d_call: NA
j_call: TRBJ2-7
cdr3_aa: CASRLSRVHEQYF
cdr3_nt: TGTGCCAGCAGGCTATCCAGGGTCCACGAGCAGTACTTC

clone_size: NA
v_call: TRBV30
d_call: TRBD1
j_call: TRBJ2-6
cdr3_aa: CAWSKGAPGANVLTF
cdr3_nt: TGTGCCTGGAGTAAGGGGGCTCCTGGGGCCAACGTCCTGACTTTC

clone_size: NA
v_call: TRBV30
d_call: TRBD2
j_call: TRBJ2-1
cdr3_aa: CAWMLAGGQEQFF
cdr3_nt: TGTGCCTGGATGCTAGCGGGGGGGCAAGAGCAGTTCTTC

clone_size: NA
v_call: TRBV19
d_call: TRBD1
j_call: TRBJ1-4
cdr3_aa: CASTRKLRGFGEKLFF
cdr3_nt: TGTGCCAGTACCAGAAAACTCAGGGGGTTCGGTGAAAAACTGTTTTTT

clone_size: NA
v_call: TRBV29-1
d_call: TRBD1
j_call: TRBJ2-1
cdr3_aa: CSVGAGQGYNEQFF
cdr3_nt: TGCAGCGTTGGGGCCGGACAGGGGTACAATGAGCAGTTCTTC

clone_size: NA
v_call: TRBV27
d_call: NA
j_call: TRBJ1-6
cdr3_aa: CASSPLTGLNSPLHF
cdr3_nt: TGTGCCAGCAGTCCCCTGACAGGACTGAATTCACCCCTCCACTTT

clone_size: NA
v_call: TRBV4-1
d_call: TRBD1
j_call: TRBJ2-7
cdr3_aa: CATSGQVYSYEQYF
cdr3_nt: TGCGCCACCAGCGGACAGGTCTACTCCTACGAGCAGTACTTC

clone_size: NA
v_call: TRBV24-1
d_call: NA
j_call: TRBJ1-1
cdr3_aa: CATNKGENTEAFF
cdr3_nt: TGTGCCACCAATAAGGGAGAAAACACTGAAGCTTTCTTT

clone_size: NA
v_call: TRBV5-1
d_call: NA
j_call: TRBJ2-7
cdr3_aa: CASSLAGGSYEQYF
cdr3_nt: TGCGCCAGCAGCTTGGCTGGCGGATCCTACGAGCAGTACTTC

clone_size: NA
v_call: TRBV2
d_call: NA
j_call: TRBJ2-3
cdr3_aa: CASSEGGARGTDTQYF
cdr3_nt: TGTGCCAGCAGTGAGGGGGGGGCGAGGGGCACAGATACGCAGTATTTT

clone_size: NA
v_call: TRBV5-1
d_call: TRBD1
j_call: TRBJ2-3
cdr3_aa: CASIGTGAVWNTDTQYF
cdr3_nt: TGCGCCAGCATCGGGACAGGGGCAGTTTGGAACACAGATACGCAGTATTTT

clone_size: NA
v_call: TRBV19
d_call: NA
j_call: TRBJ1-2
cdr3_aa: CASSEQGSYGYTF
cdr3_nt: TGTGCCAGTAGTGAACAGGGCTCTTATGGCTACACCTTC

clone_size: NA
v_call: TRBV30
d_call: NA
j_call: TRBJ1-2
cdr3_aa: CAWRATGKRDGYTF
cdr3_nt: TGTGCCTGGAGGGCTACAGGGAAGAGGGATGGCTACACCTTC